This section outlines one T cell receptor (beta chain) sequence together with its context. These data are taken from a study of CD8+ T cells in alopecia areata. RNA extraction was followed by reverse transcription into cDNA, which acted as the sequencing template. Assay: immunoSEQ multiplex PCR; the TCRdb copy retains only in-frame clones and omits some. The table shows approximately 160,000 clones, with less than 70% occurring only once. Germline CDR1 SGHNT, CDR2 YENEEA. V was trimmed by 5 bases and J by 2 bases, leaving 7 bases between them. The CDR3 sequence is 14 residues long. The treatment denotes: oral pan-JAK inhibitor, 5-10 mg twice daily.

The TCR comes from a human donor with alopecia areata. The sample consisted of CD4+ T cells sorted from blood, taken at week 24, from a patient treated with tofacitinib. The V gene is TRBV11-3, the J gene TRBJ2-6; D gene unclear. CDR3 sequence reads: CASSPPAGANVLTF. CDR3 in DNA: TGTGCCAGCAGCCCACCGGCTGGGGCCAACGTCCTGACTTTC.